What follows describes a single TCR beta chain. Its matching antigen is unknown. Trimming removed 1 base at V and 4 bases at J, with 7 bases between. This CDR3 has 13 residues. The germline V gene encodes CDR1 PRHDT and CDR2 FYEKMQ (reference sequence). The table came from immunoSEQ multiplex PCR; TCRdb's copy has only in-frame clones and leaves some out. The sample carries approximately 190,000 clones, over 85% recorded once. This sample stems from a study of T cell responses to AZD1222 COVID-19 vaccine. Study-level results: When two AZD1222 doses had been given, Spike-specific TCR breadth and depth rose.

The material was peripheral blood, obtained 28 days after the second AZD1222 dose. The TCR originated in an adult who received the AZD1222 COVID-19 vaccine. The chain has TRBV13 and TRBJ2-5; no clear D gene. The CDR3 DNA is TGTGCCAGCAGCTTAGCCGATAGAGAGACCCAGTACTTC. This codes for CASSLADRETQYF.